This is a list of T cell receptor beta chains from one sample in a study of T cells in localized non-small cell lung cancer. The assay was immunoSEQ multiplex PCR, and TCRdb's table has in-frame clones only and misses some. The table records tens of thousands of clones, over 75% of them present only once. Material: peripheral blood, obtained before any cancer treatment. The receptors were gathered from a male donor at least 60 years old with stage III squamous cell lung carcinoma. CDR3s include the opening cysteine and the closing phenylalanine or tryptophan. Fields, in order: clone size, D gene, J gene, V gene, CDR3 protein, CDR3 DNA. D genes are given only for firm matches. Not every row has a clone size; where given, it reads once, few, many or a size class.

>.|TRBD2|TRBJ2-1|TRBV5-1
CASSSRTSGGAPEQFF
TGCGCCAGCAGCTCTCGGACTAGCGGGGGAGCGCCTGAGCAGTTCTTC
>.|.|TRBJ1-5|TRBV7-2
CASSLGSASGEPQHF
TGTGCCAGCAGCTTAGGGTCCGCTTCGGGCGAGCCCCAGCATTTT
>.|.|TRBJ1-1|TRBV28
CASSLLQGGNTEAFF
TGTGCCAGCAGTTTATTACAGGGTGGGAACACTGAAGCTTTCTTT
>.|.|TRBJ2-2|TRBV2
CASSAQGYTGELFF
TGTGCCAGCAGTGCCCAGGGGTACACCGGGGAGCTGTTTTTT
>.|.|TRBJ1-2|TRBV5-1
CASSLQTGPNAGYTF
TGCGCCAGCAGCTTACAAACAGGGCCCAATGCCGGCTACACCTTC
>.|.|TRBJ2-1|TRBV5-1
CASSLEVGTYNEQFF
TGCGCCAGCAGCTTAGAGGTCGGGACCTACAATGAGCAGTTCTTC
>.|TRBD1|TRBJ1-4|TRBV5-1
CASSKQGVYEKLFF
TGCGCCAGCAGCAAGCAGGGGGTGTATGAAAAACTGTTTTTT
>.|.|TRBJ2-5|TRBV5-1
CASSLGFRVEETQYF
TGCGCCAGCAGCTTGGGGTTTCGTGTCGAGGAGACCCAGTACTTC
>.|.|TRBJ2-1|TRBV5-1
CASSLESGEQFF
TGCGCCAGCAGCTTGGAGTCGGGTGAGCAGTTCTTC
>.|.|TRBJ2-1|TRBV5-1
CASSLEAYNEQFF
TGCGCCAGCAGCTTGGAGGCGTACAATGAGCAGTTCTTC
>.|.|TRBJ1-2|TRBV5-6
CASSQQMNYGYTF
TGTGCCAGCAGCCAACAGATGAACTATGGCTACACCTTC
>.|.|TRBJ1-1|TRBV18
CASSIKSANSWGNTEAFF
TGTGCCAGCTCCATAAAATCCGCCAACTCCTGGGGGAACACTGAAGCTTTCTTT
>few|.|TRBJ2-7|TRBV27
CASSRIGGYEQYF
TGTGCCAGCAGTAGAATAGGGGGCTACGAGCAGTACTTC
>.|TRBD2|TRBJ2-3|TRBV12-5
CASGPGLAGATDTQYF
TGTGCTAGTGGTCCGGGACTAGCGGGAGCCACAGATACGCAGTATTTT
>.|.|TRBJ2-4|TRBV7-2
CASSSGDRKNIQYF
TGTGCCAGCAGCTCCGGGGACCGAAAAAACATTCAGTACTTC
>.|.|TRBJ2-1|TRBV7-9
CASSPEGNEQFF
TGTGCCAGCAGCCCCGAGGGCAATGAGCAGTTCTTC
>.|TRBD1|TRBJ1-4|TRBV6-5
CASSYSGTGGEEKLFF
TGTGCCAGCAGTTACTCAGGGACAGGGGGCGAGGAAAAACTGTTTTTT
>.|.|TRBJ2-3|TRBV5-1
CASSNDDRYTDTQYF
TGCGCCAGCAGCAACGACGACAGGTACACAGATACGCAGTATTTT
>.|.|TRBJ1-2|TRBV11-2
CASSLERLYTF
TGTGCCAGCAGCTTAGAACGGCTTTACACCTTC
>.|.|TRBJ1-3|TRBV11-2
CASSGTSGNTIYF
TGTGCCAGCAGCGGGACATCTGGAAACACCATATATTTT
>.|.|TRBJ1-2|TRBV6-1
CASSLVGKTLYGYTF
TGTGCCAGCAGTTTAGTCGGAAAAACGCTCTATGGCTACACCTTC
>once|TRBD1|TRBJ2-1|TRBV10-3
CAISDSTGASYNEQFF
TGTGCCATCAGTGATTCAACAGGGGCGAGCTACAATGAGCAGTTCTTC
>.|TRBD1|TRBJ1-2|TRBV10-1
CASSRTGNDGYTF
TGCGCCAGCAGCCGGACAGGGAATGATGGCTACACCTTC
>.|.|TRBJ1-1|TRBV7-9
CASIIDGNTEAFF
TGTGCCAGCATCATCGACGGAAACACTGAAGCTTTCTTT
>.|.|TRBJ1-1|TRBV18
CASSPPLGFTEAFF
TGTGCCAGCTCACCACCGTTGGGCTTCACTGAAGCTTTCTTT
>.|.|TRBJ1-1|TRBV5-4
CASTTLQDMNTEAFF
TGTGCCAGCACGACCTTACAGGACATGAACACTGAAGCTTTCTTT
>.|.|TRBJ1-1|TRBV5-1
CASSQASGGTEAFF
TGCGCCAGCAGCCAGGCCTCCGGAGGCACTGAAGCTTTCTTT
>.|.|TRBJ2-5|TRBV9
CASSPFVGDQETQYF
TGTGCCAGCAGCCCGTTTGTGGGGGACCAAGAGACCCAGTACTTC
>.|.|TRBJ1-1|TRBV12-2
CASRLGGGRTEAFF
TGTGCAAGTCGCTTAGGAGGGGGGCGAACTGAAGCTTTCTTT
>.|.|TRBJ2-3|TRBV7-2
CASSLGSAGSTDTQYF
TGTGCCAGCAGCTTAGGATCAGCGGGCAGCACAGATACGCAGTATTTT
>.|.|TRBJ2-7|TRBV14
CASSPSRDHSYEQYF
TGTGCCAGCAGCCCTAGTCGGGACCACTCCTACGAGCAGTACTTC
>.|.|TRBJ2-7|TRBV10-3
CAISESLESYEQYF
TGTGCCATCAGTGAGTCCCTGGAGAGCTACGAGCAGTACTTC
>.|.|TRBJ2-5|TRBV10-2
CASSDPRSQETQYF
TGCGCCAGCAGTGATCCCAGGTCCCAAGAGACCCAGTACTTC
>once|TRBD2|TRBJ2-3|TRBV7-2
CASSPLAGGSTDTQYF
TGTGCCAGCAGCCCGTTAGCGGGGGGGAGCACAGATACGCAGTATTTT
>.|.|TRBJ1-2|TRBV25-1
CASSLHINYGYTF
TGTGCCAGCAGTCTGCATATTAACTATGGCTACACCTTC
>.|.|TRBJ1-1|TRBV29-1
CSVRSQLDTEAFF
TGCAGCGTTAGGAGCCAACTTGATACTGAAGCTTTCTTT
>.|.|TRBJ1-6|TRBV7-9
CASSSHELRGVKSPLHF
TGTGCCAGCAGCTCCCATGAATTGAGGGGTGTCAAATCACCCCTCCACTTT
>once|TRBD1|TRBJ1-4|TRBV5-1
CASSPQGTDNEKLFF
TGCGCCAGCAGCCCTCAGGGGACAGATAATGAAAAACTGTTTTTT
>.|TRBD1|TRBJ1-2|TRBV5-8
CASSLEAGQGYGYTF
TGTGCCAGCAGCTTGGAGGCGGGACAGGGCTATGGCTACACCTTC
>few|.|TRBJ2-7|TRBV11-2
CASSLGSYEQYF
TGTGCCAGCAGCTTGGGGTCCTACGAGCAGTACTTC
>.|.|TRBJ1-3|TRBV6-6
CASSSATGNTIYF
TGTGCCAGCAGTTCCGCAACTGGAAACACCATATATTTT
>.|.|TRBJ2-7|TRBV6-6
CASSPPQTGFYEQYF
TGTGCCAGCAGCCCTCCCCAAACAGGGTTCTACGAGCAGTACTTC
>.|TRBD1|TRBJ1-6|TRBV30
CAWSPWDRVGSPLHF
TGTGCCTGGAGTCCATGGGACAGGGTGGGTTCACCCCTCCACTTT
>.|TRBD2|TRBJ2-3|TRBV7-2
CASSSPGLPAADTQYF
TGTGCCAGCAGTTCTCCGGGACTACCTGCCGCAGATACGCAGTATTTT
>.|.|TRBJ1-1|TRBV7-9
CASSLGGVNTEAFF
TGTGCCAGCAGCTTAGGGGGGGTTAACACTGAAGCTTTCTTT
>.|.|TRBJ1-5|TRBV7-8
CASSSTPAGNQPQHF
TGTGCCAGCAGCTCGACTCCGGCAGGGAATCAGCCCCAGCATTTT
>few|.|TRBJ2-7|TRBV10-3
CAISDSRTYEQYF
TGTGCCATCAGTGATTCCAGGACCTACGAGCAGTACTTC
>.|TRBD2|TRBJ2-1|TRBV7-3
CASSPGRGSYNEQFF
TGTGCCAGCAGTCCCGGGAGGGGGTCTTACAATGAGCAGTTCTTC
>once|TRBD2|TRBJ2-1|TRBV5-1
CASSVSSSGTNEQFF
TGCGCCAGCAGCGTGTCTTCTAGCGGAACCAATGAGCAGTTCTTC
>.|.|TRBJ2-7|TRBV15
CATSTDTGTVGEQYF
TGTGCCACCAGCACAGATACCGGGACCGTTGGGGAGCAGTACTTC
>.|.|TRBJ2-3|TRBV14
CASSLTADTQYF
TGTGCCAGCAGCCTAACGGCAGATACGCAGTATTTT
>.|.|TRBJ2-1|TRBV27
CASSSIRGSSYNEQFF
TGTGCCAGCAGTTCCATACGGGGGAGTTCCTACAATGAGCAGTTCTTC
>.|TRBD1|TRBJ1-4|TRBV18
CASSLDQGGNEKLFF
TGTGCCAGCTCACTCGACCAGGGGGGTAATGAAAAACTGTTTTTT